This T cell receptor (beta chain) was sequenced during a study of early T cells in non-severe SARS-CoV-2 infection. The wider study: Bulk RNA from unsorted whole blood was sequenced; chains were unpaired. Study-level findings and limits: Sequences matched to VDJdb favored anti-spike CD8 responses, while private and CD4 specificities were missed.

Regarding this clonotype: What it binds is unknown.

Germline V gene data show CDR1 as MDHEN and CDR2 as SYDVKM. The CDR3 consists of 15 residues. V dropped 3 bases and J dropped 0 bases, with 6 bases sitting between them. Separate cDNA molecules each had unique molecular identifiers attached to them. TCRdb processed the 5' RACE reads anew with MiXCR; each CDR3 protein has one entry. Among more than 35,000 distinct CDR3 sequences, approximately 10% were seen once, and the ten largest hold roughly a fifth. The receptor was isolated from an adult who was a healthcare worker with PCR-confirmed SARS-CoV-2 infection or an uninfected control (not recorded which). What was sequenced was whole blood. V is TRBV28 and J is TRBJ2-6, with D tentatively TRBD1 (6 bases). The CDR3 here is CASSLDSSGANVLTF. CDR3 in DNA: TGTGCCAGCAGTTTGGACAGCTCTGGGGCCAACGTCCTGACTTTC. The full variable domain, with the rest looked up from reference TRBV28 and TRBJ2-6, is DVKVTQSSRYLVKRTGEKVFLECVQDMDHENMFWYRQDPGLGLRLIYFSYDVKMKEKGDIPEGYSVSREKKERFSLILESASTNQTSMYLCASSLDSSGANVLTFGAGSRLTVL.